A selection of T cell receptor beta chains follows, all from one sample in a study of T cell repertoires in cytomegalovirus infection. MiXCR was run by TCRdb on the reads, yielding one entry per CDR3 protein. Found here are tens of thousands of distinct CDR3 sequences, about a fifth of them singletons; the top ten hold 26%. Antigen specificity for these receptors is unknown. The sample consisted of CD8+ T cells from cultured PBMCs, taken from culture after CMV antigen stimulation. These receptors all come from a human donor in good health (CMV status not recorded). Some clones in this sample may be carry-over from other donors' samples. Both conserved end residues are part of each CDR3. A D gene is named only where the DNA matches it firmly. A row's size may be missing; if present it is once, few, many or a size class.

>TRBD2|TRBV9|TRBJ2-3|-
CASSVESGGGETQYF
TGTGCCAGCAGCGTAGAGAGTGGCGGGGGGGAGACGCAGTATTTT
>-|TRBV11-3|TRBJ2-1|-
CASSLNQGNEQFF
TGTGCCAGCAGCTTAAACCAGGGGAATGAGCAGTTCTTC
>TRBD2|TRBV5-7|TRBJ2-1|many
CASSLCQGGNHEQFF
TGTGCCAGCAGCTTGTGCCAGGGAGGGAATCATGAGCAGTTCTTC
>-|TRBV15|TRBJ1-5|few
CATSRTRQPSNQPQHF
TGTGCCACCAGCAGAACGCGACAGCCTAGCAATCAGCCCCAGCATTTT
>-|TRBV7-2|TRBJ2-7|few
CASSPGQPSYEQYF
TGTGCCAGCAGCCCCGGGCAGCCCTCCTACGAGCAGTACTTC
>-|TRBV28|TRBJ2-7|-
CATGADPYEQYF
TGTGCCACCGGGGCAGACCCCTACGAGCAGTACTTC
>-|TRBV7-3|TRBJ1-1|-
CASRLTVGTEAFF
TGTGCCAGCAGGTTAACGGTGGGCACTGAAGCTTTCTTT
>TRBD2|TRBV27|TRBJ2-1|-
CASSLPTSGSHEQFF
TGTGCCAGCAGTCTTCCGACTAGCGGGAGCCATGAGCAGTTCTTC
>-|TRBV23-1|TRBJ2-7|few
CASSQEALNFYEQYF
TGCGCCAGCAGTCAAGAGGCCCTAAACTTTTACGAGCAGTACTTC
>TRBD1|TRBV29-1|TRBJ1-2|few
CSVAEGARHYGYTF
TGCAGCGTCGCCGAGGGGGCGCGTCATTATGGCTACACCTTC
>-|TRBV7-2|TRBJ2-7|few
CASSPSPASSYEQYF
TGTGCCAGCAGCCCCTCTCCGGCTAGCTCCTACGAGCAGTACTTC
>-|TRBV27|TRBJ1-2|-
CASRSGAYGYTF
TGTGCCAGCAGATCCGGAGCCTATGGCTACACCTTC
>TRBD1|TRBV28|TRBJ1-2|-
CASAGTGRGYTF
TGTGCCAGCGCCGGGACAGGGAGGGGCTACACCTTC
>-|TRBV27|TRBJ1-1|many
CASSLKSGGIAEAFF
TGTGCCAGCAGTTTAAAGTCTGGGGGGATCGCTGAAGCTTTCTTT
>TRBD1|TRBV2|TRBJ1-2|-
CASSDRDRAYGYTF
TGTGCCAGCAGTGACCGGGACAGGGCCTATGGCTACACCTTC
>-|TRBV12-3/TRBV12-4|TRBJ2-5|few
CASSLATPGETQYF
TGTGCCAGCAGTTTGGCAACCCCAGGAGAGACCCAGTACTTC
>TRBD2|TRBV7-2|TRBJ2-3|few
CASSLIRGRAGNTQYF
TGTGCCAGCAGCTTAATCCGCGGGAGGGCAGGAAATACGCAGTATTTT
>-|TRBV11-2|TRBJ2-1|-
CASSLITWASEQFF
TGTGCCAGCAGCTTAATTACCTGGGCAAGTGAGCAGTTCTTC
>-|TRBV7-8|TRBJ2-7|few
CASSYQGGDSYEQYF
TGTGCCAGCAGCTACCAGGGGGGTGATTCCTACGAGCAGTACTTC
>TRBD1|TRBV27|TRBJ2-7|few
CASSRNRDRGHEQYF
TGTGCCAGCAGTCGCAATCGGGACAGGGGCCACGAGCAGTACTTC
>-|TRBV6-1|TRBJ2-1|-
CASRGTGAYNEQFF
TGTGCCAGCAGAGGAACCGGGGCTTACAATGAGCAGTTCTTC
>-|TRBV20-1|TRBJ1-4|-
CSALIEHTNEKLFF
TGCAGTGCTCTCATAGAGCATACTAATGAAAAACTGTTTTTT
>TRBD1|TRBV7-2|TRBJ1-2|-
CASSPDRGQLHGYTF
TGTGCCAGCAGCCCAGACAGGGGGCAATTGCATGGCTACACCTTC
>-|TRBV13|TRBJ2-5|many
CASSVGLGKTQYF
TGTGCCAGCAGCGTAGGCTTAGGGAAGACCCAGTACTTC
>TRBD2|TRBV27|TRBJ2-5|many
CASGSLAGGQETQYF
TGTGCCAGCGGATCCTTAGCGGGGGGCCAAGAGACCCAGTACTTC
>-|TRBV12-3/TRBV12-4|TRBJ1-4|-
CASSSRLGGRIEKLFF
TGTGCCAGCAGTTCCCGCCTGGGGGGGAGGATTGAAAAACTGTTTTTT
>-|TRBV4-1|TRBJ1-1|many
CASSQAPGANEAFF
TGCGCCAGCAGCCAAGCCCCGGGGGCAAACGAAGCTTTCTTT
>-|TRBV6-1|TRBJ2-3|few
CASTQGGVGTQYF
TGTGCCAGCACCCAGGGGGGAGTCGGTACGCAGTATTTT
>-|TRBV9|TRBJ2-2|-
CASSAKQLTGELFF
TGTGCCAGCAGCGCGAAACAACTCACCGGGGAGCTGTTTTTT
>-|TRBV7-6|TRBJ2-6|-
CASSLVSLGGANVLTF
TGTGCCAGCAGCTTAGTTTCCCTCGGAGGGGCCAACGTCCTGACTTTC
>TRBD2|TRBV28|TRBJ2-1|-
CASSFGSVAGGLSNEQFF
TGTGCCAGCAGTTTCGGCTCCGTGGCGGGAGGGCTGAGCAATGAGCAGTTCTTC
>-|TRBV7-6|TRBJ2-3|few
CASSLGYEDTQYF
TGTGCCAGCAGCTTAGGTTACGAAGATACGCAGTATTTT
>-|TRBV25-1|TRBJ2-2|few
CASSEFGAGELFF
TGTGCCAGCAGTGAATTCGGGGCCGGGGAGCTGTTTTTT
>-|TRBV6-5|TRBJ1-5|many
CASSPGLNQPQHF
TGTGCCAGCAGTCCGGGACTCAATCAGCCCCAGCATTTT
>-|TRBV20-1|TRBJ1-1|few
CSAQKEWGDMNTEAFF
TGCAGTGCCCAGAAAGAATGGGGGGATATGAACACTGAAGCTTTCTTT
>-|TRBV4-1|TRBJ1-1|-
CASSQGTTEAFF
TGCGCCAGCAGCCAAGGAACCACTGAAGCTTTCTTT
>-|TRBV7-9|TRBJ2-6|few
CASSAETDYSGANVLTF
TGTGCCAGCAGCGCCGAGACAGATTACTCTGGGGCCAACGTCCTGACTTTC
>-|TRBV6-1|TRBJ1-4|-
CASRQINEKLFF
TGTGCCAGCCGACAGATTAATGAAAAACTGTTTTTT
>TRBD1|TRBV7-2|TRBJ2-4|-
CASSLVGQLIPKNSQYF
TGTGCCAGCAGCTTAGTGGGACAGCTTATCCCCAAAAACAGTCAGTACTTC
>-|TRBV7-9|TRBJ1-5|few
CASSPGSNQPQHF
TGTGCCAGCAGCCCGGGGAGCAATCAGCCCCAGCATTTT
>-|TRBV20-1|TRBJ2-1|-
CSARGREMSGDEQFF
TGCAGTGCTAGAGGCAGGGAGATGAGCGGCGATGAGCAGTTCTTC
>TRBD1|TRBV5-4|TRBJ1-1|-
CASRLLATGTGNGNTEAFF
TGTGCCAGCAGACTACTGGCGACCGGGACAGGGAATGGGAACACTGAAGCTTTCTTT
>-|TRBV7-9|TRBJ1-2|few
CASSLESGTPRGYGYTF
TGTGCCAGCAGCTTAGAGAGCGGGACACCCAGGGGCTATGGCTACACCTTC
>TRBD2|TRBV15|TRBJ2-3|-
CATSRDQLAGEGDTQYF
TGTGCCACCAGCAGAGATCAACTAGCGGGAGAGGGAGATACGCAGTATTTT
>-|TRBV28|TRBJ2-1|few
CASSARERTAIGVWNEQFF
TGTGCCAGCAGTGCCCGGGAAAGGACAGCCATCGGGGTCTGGAATGAGCAGTTCTTC
>-|TRBV4-2|TRBJ2-7|few
CASEGGENYEQYF
TGTGCCAGCGAAGGGGGAGAGAACTACGAGCAGTACTTC
>-|TRBV28|TRBJ1-5|-
CASTPLLVPYSNQPQHF
TGTGCCAGCACCCCTCTCCTGGTTCCTTATAGCAATCAGCCCCAGCATTTT
>-|TRBV9|TRBJ1-2|few
CASSVARAGRAYGYTF
TGTGCCAGCAGCGTAGCTCGGGCAGGGAGGGCCTATGGCTACACCTTC
>-|TRBV4-1|TRBJ2-1|few
CASSQGRARQFF
TGCGCCAGCAGCCAAGGTCGAGCTCGCCAGTTCTTC
>-|TRBV6-1|TRBJ1-2|few
CASLGPLTADTNYGYTF
TGTGCCAGCCTCGGACCTTTAACAGCTGATACTAACTATGGCTACACCTTC
>-|TRBV20-1|TRBJ2-1|few
CSAREQESSYNEQFF
TGCAGTGCTAGGGAGCAGGAGAGCTCCTACAATGAGCAGTTCTTC
>-|TRBV5-6|TRBJ2-6|-
CASSGVGGPSSGANVLTF
TGTGCCAGCAGCGGAGTGGGGGGGCCGAGCTCTGGGGCCAACGTCCTGACTTTC
>TRBD2|TRBV12-3/TRBV12-4|TRBJ2-1|-
CASSYLAGEVEQFF
TGTGCCAGCAGTTACCTAGCGGGAGAGGTTGAGCAGTTCTTC
>-|TRBV7-9|TRBJ2-5|few
CASTKLRAGVHF
TGTGCCAGCACAAAATTGCGGGCAGGGGTGCACTTC
>-|TRBV7-6|TRBJ1-2|-
CASSLVTDGYGYTF
TGTGCCAGCAGCTTAGTTACCGATGGCTATGGCTACACCTTC
>TRBD1|TRBV5-1|TRBJ1-2|few
CASSAEVRGPHGYTF
TGCGCCAGCAGCGCGGAGGTCAGGGGGCCGCATGGCTACACCTTC
>TRBD2|TRBV7-8|TRBJ2-7|-
CASSTGLAFTYEQYF
TGTGCCAGCAGCACAGGACTAGCCTTCACCTACGAGCAGTACTTC